A selection of T cell receptor beta chains follows, all from one sample in a study of control samples from healthy donors and cancer patients. TCRdb's table, derived via immunoSEQ multiplex PCR, lists solely in-frame clones and lacks some. The data show fewer than 95,000 clones, over 65% seen once. Sample: blood. The receptors shown here come from a woman aged 40 to 50 in good health. The CDR3 runs from the conserved cysteine through the conserved F or W. A D gene is named only where the DNA matches it firmly. Clone size is stated in some rows and not others, as once, few, many or a class when expanded.

d_gene	len	abundance	v_gene	j_gene	CDR3aa	CDR3nt
TRBD1	16	NA	TRBV5-1	TRBJ2-6	CASSRDSSSGANVLTF	TGCGCCAGCAGCCGGGACAGTTCGTCTGGGGCCAACGTCCTGACTTTC
NA	13	NA	TRBV7-3	TRBJ1-2	CASSLNRAYGYTF	TGTGCCAGCAGCTTAAACAGGGCCTATGGCTACACCTTC
NA	15	NA	TRBV7-9	TRBJ1-2	CASRTIEEDIYGYTF	TGTGCCAGCAGAACTATCGAAGAGGACATATATGGCTACACCTTC
NA	15	NA	TRBV30	TRBJ1-2	CAWSVHGGFGYGYTF	TGTGCCTGGAGTGTACACGGGGGATTCGGCTATGGCTACACCTTC
NA	14	NA	TRBV6-1	TRBJ2-7	CASSEVGRTYEQYF	TGTGCCAGCAGTGAAGTAGGCAGGACCTACGAGCAGTACTTC
TRBD1	15	NA	TRBV5-1	TRBJ1-6	CASSLGTGGNSPLHF	TGCGCCAGCAGCTTGGGGACAGGGGGTAATTCACCCCTCCACTTT
TRBD1	14	NA	TRBV5-4	TRBJ1-1	CASTLQGLETEAFF	TGTGCCAGCACCTTACAGGGGTTGGAGACTGAAGCTTTCTTT
TRBD1	17	NA	TRBV6-1	TRBJ1-3	CASSEAWTGGVGNTIYF	TGTGCCAGCAGTGAAGCGTGGACAGGGGGCGTCGGAAACACCATATATTTT
NA	16	NA	TRBV18	TRBJ2-1	CASSPDSPAEYNEQFF	TGTGCCAGCTCACCGGACAGTCCAGCGGAGTACAATGAGCAGTTCTTC
TRBD1	16	NA	TRBV12-5	TRBJ2-7	CASGLVRTGLDYEQYF	TGTGCTAGTGGTTTGGTTCGGACAGGGTTAGACTACGAGCAGTACTTC
TRBD2	20	once	TRBV4-1	TRBJ2-1	CASSLRSIRTGTSSYNEQFF	TGCGCCAGCAGCCTCCGCTCTATTCGTACGGGGACTAGCTCCTACAATGAGCAGTTCTTC
TRBD1	15	NA	TRBV5-6	TRBJ2-1	CASSRRTGIYNEQFF	TGTGCCAGCAGCAGGAGGACAGGGATTTACAATGAGCAGTTCTTC
TRBD1	15	NA	TRBV2	TRBJ1-4	CASSEWGQANEKLFF	TGTGCCAGCAGTGAATGGGGACAGGCCAATGAAAAACTGTTTTTT
NA	17	once	TRBV6-2/TRBV6-3	TRBJ1-2	CASSSAGTGRKGYGYTF	TGTGCCAGCAGTAGCGCCGGGACTGGACGTAAAGGGTATGGCTACACCTTC
NA	18	NA	TRBV18	TRBJ1-4	CASSPPGGPLATNEKLFF	TGTGCCAGCTCACCACCAGGGGGGCCCCTCGCAACTAATGAAAAACTGTTTTTT
NA	13	NA	TRBV30	TRBJ1-2	CAWNQGLDYGYTF	TGTGCCTGGAATCAGGGGCTGGACTATGGCTACACCTTC
TRBD1	15	NA	TRBV5-1	TRBJ1-2	CASSPLDRGQYGYTF	TGCGCCAGCAGCCCCCTCGACAGGGGCCAGTATGGCTACACCTTC
NA	15	NA	TRBV4-1	TRBJ1-5	CASSEDPPYGRPQHF	TGCGCCAGCAGCGAAGACCCGCCGTACGGACGGCCCCAGCATTTT
TRBD1	17	NA	TRBV9	TRBJ1-6	CASSVGQGGSYNSPLHF	TGTGCCAGCAGCGTCGGACAGGGAGGGTCCTATAATTCACCCCTCCACTTT
NA	15	NA	TRBV27	TRBJ2-1	CASSVTGLADYEQFF	TGTGCCAGCAGTGTAACGGGACTGGCTGATTATGAGCAGTTCTTC
NA	15	NA	TRBV29-1	TRBJ1-3	CSVELGYSSGNTIYF	TGCAGCGTTGAATTGGGATACTCCTCTGGAAACACCATATATTTT
NA	16	NA	TRBV7-3	TRBJ2-6	CASSLIGASGANVLTF	TGTGCCAGCAGCTTAATAGGCGCCTCTGGGGCCAACGTCCTGACTTTC
NA	12	NA	TRBV5-6	TRBJ1-1	CASSLRGTEAFF	TGTGCCAGCAGCCTCAGGGGTACTGAAGCTTTCTTT
NA	14	NA	TRBV27	TRBJ1-6	CASSPTYGNSPLHF	TGTGCCAGCAGCCCGACATACGGCAATTCACCCCTCCACTTT
TRBD1	14	NA	TRBV30	TRBJ1-1	CAWRPGGWSTEAFF	TGTGCCTGGAGGCCAGGGGGTTGGAGCACTGAAGCTTTCTTT
TRBD2	15	NA	TRBV7-8	TRBJ2-1	CASSYTGTRSNEQFF	TGTGCCAGCAGCTATACCGGGACTAGGAGCAATGAGCAGTTCTTC
NA	13	NA	TRBV9	TRBJ1-1	CASSARGDTEAFF	TGTGCCAGCAGCGCCCGGGGGGACACTGAAGCTTTCTTT
NA	12	NA	TRBV7-2	TRBJ2-5	CASGDFQETQYF	TGTGCCAGCGGCGACTTCCAAGAGACCCAGTACTTC
TRBD2	18	NA	TRBV4-2	TRBJ2-1	CASSQEAGGFSSYNEQFF	TGTGCCAGCAGCCAAGAAGCGGGGGGGTTTTCTTCCTACAATGAGCAGTTCTTC
NA	15	NA	TRBV6-5	TRBJ2-6	CASSQTGSGANVLTF	TGTGCCAGCAGTCAAACAGGGTCCGGGGCCAACGTCCTGACTTTC
NA	13	NA	TRBV2	TRBJ2-1	CASSTSSYNEQFF	TGTGCCAGCAGCACGAGCTCCTACAATGAGCAGTTCTTC
NA	15	few	TRBV6-5	TRBJ2-2	CASSYFRLDTGELFF	TGTGCCAGCAGTTACTTCCGGTTGGACACCGGGGAGCTGTTTTTT
NA	14	once	TRBV19	TRBJ1-3	CASMYGGTGNTIYF	TGTGCCAGTATGTACGGGGGAACTGGAAACACCATATATTTT
NA	15	once	TRBV18	TRBJ2-2	CASSPGTTNTGELFF	TGTGCCAGCTCACCGGGTACGACGAACACCGGGGAGCTGTTTTTT
NA	13	NA	TRBV30	TRBJ2-1	CAWGPGAGNEQFF	TGTGCCTGGGGCCCCGGGGCAGGTAATGAGCAGTTCTTC
TRBD1	15	once	TRBV7-9	TRBJ2-3	CASSFTRDRGYTQYF	TGTGCCAGCAGCTTTACCCGGGACAGGGGATATACGCAGTATTTT
NA	14	NA	TRBV18	TRBJ2-3	CASSPYRSPDTQYF	TGTGCCAGCTCACCATATCGATCACCAGATACGCAGTATTTT
TRBD1	15	NA	TRBV5-1	TRBJ1-1	CASSSQGSLNTEAFF	TGCGCCAGCAGCTCACAGGGGTCATTGAACACTGAAGCTTTCTTT